These 15 T cell receptor beta chains were sequenced from one sample in a study of T-cell reconstitution after alpha-beta-depleted transplantation in children. Using unique molecular identifiers, the investigators prepared the TCRbeta library. Via MiXCR, TCRdb re-called the PCR reads, giving one row per CDR3 protein. This sample has around 800,000 distinct CDR3 sequences, with about 16% found just once. The material sequenced was PBMCs, mostly from graft donor cells, taken 360 days after TCRalphabeta/CD19-depleted stem cell transplant. These receptors were collected from a male patient between 10 and 17 years old who had a stem cell transplant for acute lymphoblastic leukemia, so the T cells may come from the graft donor.

This clonotype was detected a few times. The chain employs TRBV24-1 and TRBJ2-3; 8 bases align to TRBD1. Germline-derived CDR1 and CDR2 are KGHDR and SFDVKD. This CDR3 region has 15 residues. Trimming removed 2 bases from V and 8 bases from J; junction bases left unmatched: 8. For the CDR3, the DNA is TGTGCCACCAGTGATTCGACAGGGGCCCTAGCTACGCAGTATTTT. It yields the protein CATSDSTGALATQYF.

This clonotype was seen repeatedly, ten times or more. The chain has TRBV20-1 and TRBJ2-7, with D possibly being TRBD2 (5 bases). The CDR3 covers 13 residues. V was pared by 2 bases and J by 4 bases, with 12 bases between. Germline V CDR1 and CDR2: DFQATT, SNEGSKA (reference sequence). Written as DNA, the CDR3 is TGCAGTGCTAGAAACAGACCGGGGTACGAGCAGTACTTC. Protein product: CSARNRPGYEQYF.

This chain uses TRBV29-1 with TRBJ2-4; D remains unclear. Germline V lookup: CDR1 SQVTM, CDR2 ANQGSEA. The CDR3 is 11 residues long. The V and J ends lost 7 bases and 5 bases respectively, with 9 bases between them. The CDR3 sequence: CSALVQNIQYF. The CDR3 coding sequence is TGCAGCGCTCTCGTCCAAAACATTCAGTACTTC.

This clonotype was detected many times. The chain carries TRBV27 and TRBJ2-1; 8 nucleotides agree with TRBD2. In germline, CDR1 is MNHEY, CDR2 SMNVEV (reference sequence). The CDR3 length is 15 residues. The trim removed 6 bases at V and 3 bases at J, leaving 7 bases unmatched. CDR3 in amino acids: CASSFFGTSYNEQFF. Written as DNA, the CDR3 is TGTGCCAGCAGCTTTTTTGGGACTAGCTACAATGAGCAGTTCTTC.

This clonotype appeared a few times. The chain has TRBV29-1 and TRBJ2-1; D perhaps matches TRBD1 (6 bases). Germline V lookup: CDR1 SQVTM, CDR2 ANQGSEA. This CDR3 region has 15 residues. V lost 5 bases and J 12 bases, leaving 26 bases between the germline ends. The CDR3 DNA reads as TGCAGCGTTCTTTTGGGGGCAGGGTCAACCCGAGGGCAGTTCTTC. Its translation is CSVLLGAGSTRGQFF.

The chain joins TRBV7-2 to TRBJ2-1; the D gene is possibly TRBD2 (5 bases). CDR1 and CDR2 (germline): SGHTA, FQGNSA. V lost 1 base and J 5 bases, leaving 12 bases between the germline ends. The CDR3 consists of 15 residues. The CDR3 nucleotides are TGTGCCAGCAGCTTAGTTCGGACTCAAAACAATGAGCAGTTCTTC. Its translation is CASSLVRTQNNEQFF.

Regarding this clonotype: At one of its ends the junction is not consistent with the germline gene, which may arise from a read error. Here the CDR3 reads CASSLGVLANAGELFF. Here the CDR3 DNA reads TGTGCCAGCAGCTTAGGGGTTCTGGCGAACGCCGGGGAGCTGTTTTTT. This rearrangement joins TRBV11-2 to TRBJ2-2; D not resolved. Germline loops: CDR1 SGHAT, CDR2 FQNNGV. The CDR3 is 16 amino acids.

Only a few counts were recorded for this clonotype. V gene TRBV12-3 or TRBV12-4 combines with J gene TRBJ2-7; TRBD2 agrees at 7 bases. This CDR3 is built from 14 residues. After removal of 1 base from V and 2 bases from J, the junction contained 2 bases not matched to a gene. DNA for the CDR3: TGTGCCAGCAGTTTAGGGACTAGTACCTACGAGCAGTACTTC. It encodes CASSLGTSTYEQYF.

This clonotype was seen a single time. The chain recombines TRBV5-4 with TRBJ2-3; D possibly corresponds to TRBD1 (5 bases). V shed 4 bases and J shed 1 base, with 13 bases lying between them. The CDR3 length is 15 residues. Looked up from germline, CDR1 is SGHNT and CDR2 is YYREEE (reference sequence). This CDR3 is CASSGTGPGTDTQYF. As DNA, the CDR3 is TGTGCCAGCAGCGGAACAGGCCCTGGCACAGATACGCAGTATTTT. Based on the CDR3 plus reference TRBV5-4 and TRBJ2-3, the full variable domain is ETGVTQSPTHLIKTRGQQVTLRCSSQSGHNTVSWYQQALGQGPQFIFQYYREEENGRGNFPPRFSGLQFPNYSSELNVNALELDDSALYLCASSGTGPGTDTQYFGPGTRLTVL.

The V gene is TRBV7-9, the J gene TRBJ2-7; D might be TRBD2 (6 bases). V dropped 1 base and J dropped 0 bases, with 16 bases sitting between them. The CDR3 runs to 17 residues. Germline CDR1 is SEHNR and CDR2 is FQNEAQ (reference sequence). The CDR3 spells CASSLGGLPYGSYEQYF. CDR3 in DNA: TGTGCCAGCAGCTTAGGGGGACTCCCCTACGGCTCCTACGAGCAGTACTTC.

This clonotype was picked up a small number of times. The chain employs TRBV4-1 and TRBJ2-1; perhaps TRBD2 as D (6 bases). With 1 base removed from V and 5 bases from J, the gap between germline ends came to 18 bases. Germline V gene data show CDR1 as MGHRA and CDR2 as YSYEKL. The length of the CDR3 is 17 residues. This CDR3 reads CASSQAGVPFGDNEQFF. CDR3 DNA sequence: TGCGCCAGCAGCCAAGCGGGAGTCCCTTTCGGGGACAATGAGCAGTTCTTC.

This clonotype was seen only a few times. CDR3 in DNA: TGTGCCAGCAGCTTAATCGGAGGGGACAGGGTCTACAATGAGCAGTTCTTC. It is translated as CASSLIGGDRVYNEQFF. The chain couples TRBV7-9 to TRBJ2-1; 9 bases line up with TRBD1. J was trimmed by 3 bases and V by 2 bases; bases with no gene match: 8. The length of the CDR3 is 17 residues. CDR1 SEHNR and CDR2 FQNEAQ come from the germline V gene (reference sequence). The full variable domain, with the rest looked up from reference TRBV7-9 and TRBJ2-1, is DTGVSQNPRHKITKRGQNVTFRCDPISEHNRLYWYRQTLGQGPEFLTYFQNEAQLEKSRLLSDRFSAERPKGSFSTLEIQRTEQGDSAMYLCASSLIGGDRVYNEQFFGPGTRLTVL.

This clonotype has a count of ten or more. The CDR3 region is CASKEGQGASTGELFF. In DNA, the CDR3 is TGTGCCAGCAAAGAGGGGCAGGGGGCATCCACCGGGGAGCTGTTTTTT. This rearrangement joins TRBV6-5 to TRBJ2-2, with TRBD1 matching over 8 bases. J lost 4 bases, V lost 7 bases, and 11 bases had no gene match. This CDR3 is 16 amino acids long. Germline CDR1 MNHEY, CDR2 SVGAGI.

This sequence joins TRBV5-1 and TRBJ2-1; D is uncertain. V lost 3 bases, J lost 6 bases, and 10 bases lay in between. The germline CDR1 and CDR2 sequences are SGHRS and YFSETQ. CDR3 length equals 13 residues. CDR3 sequence reads: CASSWTVSNEQFF. The CDR3 nucleotides are TGCGCCAGCAGCTGGACCGTTTCCAATGAGCAGTTCTTC.

The sample holds a few counts of this clonotype. The chain uses TRBV4-1 and TRBJ2-1; TRBD1 might be the D (5 bases). The CDR3 extends over 15 amino acids. CDR1 and CDR2 (germline): MGHRA, YSYEKL. V was shortened by 1 base and J by 9 bases, with 16 bases between the two germline ends. The CDR3 sequence: CASSQGWGPGSEQFF. DNA of the CDR3: TGCGCCAGCAGCCAAGGGTGGGGCCCCGGCAGTGAGCAGTTCTTC.